A few counts support the clone carrying this T cell receptor (beta chain). Trimming took off 8 bases at V and 4 bases at J, with 21 bases between the two ends. The length of the CDR3 is 15 residues. Germline assignment: CDR1 MNHEY and CDR2 SMNVEV (reference sequence). This entry comes from a study of shared clonotypes between healthy human individuals. Data came from immunoSEQ multiplex PCR; TCRdb stores just in-frame clones and leaves some out. The repertoire consists of approximately 640,000 clones, with roughly 87% occurring once and the leading ten covering 30% to 40%. The sequenced material came from memory CD8+ T cells from PBMCs. The subset is: CD45RO+ cells pooled with CCR7-negative TemRA cells. The source is a man younger than 30 in good health. Some clones in this sample may be carry-over from other donors' samples. J is TRBJ2-7 and V is TRBV27; a possible D gene is TRBD2 (5 bases). This CDR3 reads CASAERPGRAYEQYF. The CDR3, as DNA: TGTGCCAGCGCCGAACGACCGGGAAGGGCTTACGAGCAGTACTTC.